This T cell receptor beta chain was captured by sequencing in a study of beta chain features in type 1 diabetes. At the level of the study: Across every sample, 100 million to 130 million sorted cells were examined in total.

Only one heparinised blood draw was taken per donor, and its volume averaged approximately 0.11 L. Via CD45RO/CCR7/CD25/CD127/CD95/CD27, cells of the CD4+ naive, central memory, regulatory and stem cell-like memory subsets were sorted. V shed 2 bases and J shed 4 bases, with 9 bases lying between them. Germline CDR1 and CDR2: SGDLS and YYNGEE. The length of the CDR3 is 13 residues. This clone was detected a few times. Other DNA sequences in this sample translate to the same CDR3. Sequenced material consisted of expressed TCRB transcripts (all of the isolated RNA was reverse transcribed). The average read count of naive, central memory and regulatory T cell samples was approximately 3.9 million. Clones were sequenced by immunoSEQ multiplex PCR, and TCRdb holds only the in-frame ones, with some missing. The table has about 410,000 clones, approximately 15% seen once.

The receptor's source is a man aged 25 to 40 in good health. The specimen was naive CD4+ T cells from blood. V and J are TRBV9 and TRBJ2-5, with D maybe TRBD1 (6 bases). The CDR3 sequence is CASSVTGRETQYF. CDR3 nucleotides: TGTGCCAGCAGCGTGACAGGACGAGAGACCCAGTACTTC.